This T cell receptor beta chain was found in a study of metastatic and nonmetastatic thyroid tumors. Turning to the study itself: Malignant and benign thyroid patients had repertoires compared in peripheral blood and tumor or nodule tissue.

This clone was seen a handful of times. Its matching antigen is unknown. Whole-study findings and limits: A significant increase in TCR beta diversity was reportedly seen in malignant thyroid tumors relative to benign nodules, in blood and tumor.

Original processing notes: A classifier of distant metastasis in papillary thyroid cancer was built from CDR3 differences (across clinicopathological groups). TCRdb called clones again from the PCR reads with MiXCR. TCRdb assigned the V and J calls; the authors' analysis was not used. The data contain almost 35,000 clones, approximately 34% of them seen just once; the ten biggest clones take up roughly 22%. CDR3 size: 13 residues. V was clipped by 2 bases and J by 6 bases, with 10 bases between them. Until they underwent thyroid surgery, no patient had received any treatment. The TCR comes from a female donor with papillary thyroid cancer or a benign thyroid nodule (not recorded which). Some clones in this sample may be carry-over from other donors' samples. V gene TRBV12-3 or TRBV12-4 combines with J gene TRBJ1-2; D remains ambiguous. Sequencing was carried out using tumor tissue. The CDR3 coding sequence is TGTGCCAGCAGTTTAAAGAGATTCAATGGCTACACCTTC. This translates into CASSLKRFNGYTF.